This T cell receptor (beta chain) was sequenced for a study of naive CD8 T cells in extremely preterm neonates. Regarding this clone: The target antigen is unknown.

Repertoires were generated with immunoSEQ multiplex PCR, while TCRdb's copy carries only in-frame clones and drops some. The sample has 4,500 to 6,500 clones; roughly 96% are singletons. General study results and limits: Productive template counts varied among preterm samples, a noted limitation.

This clonotype was obtained from a human donor in good health. The sample was naive CD8+ T cells from blood.

Here the CDR3 reads CASSFIKGALNTEAFF. In DNA form, the CDR3 reads TGTGCCAGCAGTTTTATCAAGGGGGCGCTGAACACTGAAGCTTTCTTT. This chain connects TRBV28 to TRBJ1-1, with 7 nucleotides matching TRBD1. Germline assignment: CDR1 MDHEN and CDR2 SYDVKM. This CDR3 is built from 16 residues. With 3 bases clipped from V and 0 bases from J, the junction kept 7 bases outside the gene matches.